This T cell receptor (beta chain) was sequenced during a study of vaccination and CD4 T cells after COVID-19 (dated by TCRdb to between 2022 and 2023). Study-level background: SARS-CoV-2 positivity had been established in the convalescent patients by nasal swab PCR, and mild disease was recorded in about 9 of these patients and severe disease in one. Post-COVID blood samples from convalescent patients were collected a median of around 100 days after diagnosis, with a range of roughly 30 to 161 days. Control cultures received a CEFX viral epitope pool as the positive control, an HIV-1 Nef peptide pool as the negative control, or no peptide. For stimulating the cultures, overlapping spike peptide pools were used, derived from SARS-CoV-2 as well as from the common cold coronaviruses HCoV-NL63, HCoV-OC43 and HCoV-229E. Participants received two doses of either the Pfizer-BioNTech BNT162b2 vaccine (n=8) or the Moderna mRNA-1273 vaccine (n=2). In some eleven COVID-19 convalescent patients and a handful of infection-naive healthy vaccine recipients, researchers compared the spike-specific CD4+ TCR repertoire from before mRNA vaccination with the repertoire from after. Post-vaccine blood samples were obtained a median of approximately 74 days after the second vaccine dose, with a range of about 12 to 241 days. The convalescent cohort included six males and four females, with two Hispanic individuals, seven Caucasians, two Asians and one multiracial person.

The full study reports these points: Among convalescent patients, a median roughly 90% of the SARS-CoV-2-reactive clones seen after vaccination appeared only after vaccination, which suggests priming specific to the vaccine. The study included relatively few convalescent patients and did not analyze early timepoints after natural infection. Although the median number of SARS-CoV-2-reactive clonotypes went up from approximately 20 after infection to some 38 after vaccination, the increase was not significant. Of the vaccine-specific clones in convalescent patients, 304 of 307, or nearly all, reacted only to SARS-CoV-2 spike and did not cross-react with common cold coronaviruses.

Preparation of the library involved PCR. TCR sequencing of DNA from cultured CD4+ T cells used the Oncomine TCR Beta short-read assay at the Johns Hopkins FTIC core. The QIAamp micro DNA kit was used to extract genomic DNA from the cultured CD4+ T cells. Oncomine TCR Beta libraries made from cultured CD4+ T cells were pooled using unique dual indexes and sequenced on an Illumina iSeq 100. Per the source publication's procedure: Non-productive sequences were filtered out, and CDR3s that did not start with C, did not end with F or W, or were shorter than 7 amino acids were discarded. The MANAFEST web application identified antigen-specific clonotypes by comparing peptide-stimulated wells against reference wells and other culture wells. For a clone to be called positive, the clone needed an FDR below 0.05, an odds ratio above 5, and a productive frequency above 0.1% in at least two of three replicate wells. Clonotypes that were significantly expanded in both SARS-CoV-2 spike wells and at least one common cold coronavirus spike condition were defined as cross-reactive. Similarity between CDR3 sequences was evaluated in R version 3.6.1 using Levenshtein distances (stringdist) and unrooted phylogenetic trees (ape). TCRdb redid the processing of the public reads, applying fastp at Q25 and MiXCR, and retained in-frame beta chains. Duplicate CDR3 protein sequences are folded into a single record with the most common DNA and genes. TCRdb, rather than the study authors, made the V and J calls. For this sample there are nearly 20,000 distinct CDR3 sequences; about 45% appear just once. Approximately 2.9% of the sample lies in the top ten.

This clonotype was found a few times. Which antigen it targets is not known. Within one base of it there is no much larger clone, and no base qualities were kept. The treatment or condition label, read with the paper, signifies: roughly 10-day PBMC culture with coronavirus spike peptide pools or control peptides (ViraFEST assay). The ViraFEST assay, used in the study, expanded antigen-specific T cells with peptide pools and then identified the expanded clonotypes through TCR sequencing. The convalescent patients' positive SARS-CoV-2 PCR tests were from March to December 2020, which was before the Alpha, Beta and Delta variants emerged in the United States. Each well held approximately 2 million PBMCs cultured in IMDM containing about 5% human AB serum and 10 IU/ml IL-2, with 8 to 10 ug/ml peptide pools added. Half of the culture medium was replaced with fresh IL-2-containing medium on days 3 and 7. CD4+ T cells were isolated after about 10 days of culture through negative selection using the EasySep CD4+ T cell isolation kit. Ficoll-Paque Plus gradient centrifugation was used to isolate PBMCs from whole blood, and the isolated PBMCs were then either used fresh or cryopreserved at -140C. Triplicate wells were generally used for each culture condition.

CDR1 and CDR2, looked up from the germline V gene, are WSHSY and SAAADI. The CDR3 measures 12 amino acids from cysteine to phenylalanine. Only CDR3 DNA is held: 36 bases, read in frame from base 1. V lost 4 bases and J lost 9 bases; the stretch between them is 12 bases long. The sequence was collected from a human donor who had recovered from COVID-19. The sequence links TRBV10-2 to TRBJ1-1; the D gene is perhaps TRBD1, on 6 matching bases. The sample in question was CD4+ T cells from blood, cultured in vitro, obtained after SARS-CoV-2 vaccination. The CDR3 corresponds to CASSVDTGKAFF. At the DNA level, the sequence is TGCGCCAGCAGTGTTGATACAGGGAAAGCTTTCTTT.